This entry lists 20 T cell receptor beta chains sequenced from one sample in a study of cytomegalovirus exposure and HLA in healthy donors. PCR amplification relied on 60 Vbeta primers (plus 13 Jbeta primers). Sequencing used immunoSEQ multiplex PCR; TCRdb keeps in-frame clones, though not all of them. Among about 94,000 clones listed, 50% to 80% were seen once. The sample was PBMCs. All receptors come from a young man in good health and CMV-seronegative.

There are a few counts of this clone. V usage is TRBV5-4 and J usage is TRBJ2-5, with D tentatively TRBD1 (5 bases). The CDR3 consists of 15 residues. Germline V gene sequence: CDR1 SGHNT, CDR2 YYREEE (reference sequence). The V end was cut by 0 bases, the J end by 5 bases, with 14 bases between. The CDR3 nucleotides read TGTGCCAGCAGCTTGGGGGTAGGGGTCGGGGAGACCCAGTACTTC. This sequence encodes CASSLGVGVGETQYF.

There are a few counts of this clone. The V call is TRBV7-8, the J call TRBJ1-1; maybe TRBD1 (5 bases). With 0 bases removed from V and 8 bases from J, the gap between germline ends came to 13 bases. The CDR3 is 14 residues long. From germline, CDR1 is SGHVS and CDR2 FQNEAQ. CDR3 protein: CASSLAGGGKEAFF. The DNA of the CDR3 is TGTGCCAGCAGCTTAGCGGGCGGGGGGAAGGAAGCTTTCTTT.

This chain connects TRBV10-1 to TRBJ2-7; TRBD1 matches at 7 bases. The ends lost 7 bases at V and 1 base at J; junction bases unmatched: 7. The CDR3 contains 14 residues. The V gene's germline CDR1 is WNHNN and CDR2 SYGVQD (reference sequence). CDR3 DNA sequence: TGCGCCAGCATCGCCGGGACAGATTCCTACGAGCAGTACTTC. This encodes CASIAGTDSYEQYF.

This clone was counted once. This chain links TRBV27 with TRBJ2-3; TRBD2 aligns across 10 bases. V gave up 7 bases and J gave up 6 bases; unmatched junction bases: 13. This CDR3 contains 16 residues. Germline CDR1 MNHEY, CDR2 SMNVEV (reference sequence). CDR3 sequence reads: CASTPGVGLAPDTQYF. CDR3 sequence (DNA): TGTGCCAGCACCCCGGGGGTGGGACTAGCGCCGGATACGCAGTATTTT.

The chain carries TRBV7-9 and TRBJ2-3, with a tentative D call TRBD2 (5 bases). V dropped 7 bases and J dropped 6 bases, with 17 bases sitting between them. CDR1 and CDR2 (germline): SEHNR, FQNEAQ (reference sequence). The CDR3 has 14 residues. In DNA form, the CDR3 reads TGTGCCAGCACACCTCGCGAGGGAACTGATACGCAGTATTTT. This gives the protein CASTPREGTDTQYF.

The chain is built from TRBV12-5 and TRBJ1-1; D not resolved. Germline-derived CDR1 and CDR2 are LGHNT and FRNRAP. CDR3 length: 15 amino acids. The V end lost 3 bases, the J end lost 4 bases, and 15 bases lay between the germline ends. CDR3 sequence: CASGFGDARRTEAFF. The CDR3 DNA is TGTGCTAGTGGTTTCGGTGACGCCAGGCGCACTGAAGCTTTCTTT.

This clone was counted between two and nine times. This chain's CDR3 is CASSPQAQETQYF. As DNA, the CDR3 is TGTGCCAGCTCACCCCAAGCCCAAGAGACCCAGTACTTC. The J gene is TRBJ2-5, the V gene TRBV18; D remains unclear. V lost 3 bases to trimming and J lost 1 base, with 6 bases between them. This CDR3 has 13 residues. Germline values: CDR1 KGHSH, CDR2 LQKENI.

This sequence joins TRBV4-1 and TRBJ2-5, with 7 positions matching TRBD1. The germline V gene has CDR1 MGHRA and CDR2 YSYEKL. V gave up 4 bases and J gave up 0 bases; unmatched junction bases: 5. The CDR3 consists of 15 residues. The DNA for the CDR3 is TGCGCCAGCAGCCGAGGGACAGCAGACCAAGAGACCCAGTACTTC. Translation: CASSRGTADQETQYF.

V and J are TRBV30 and TRBJ1-5; 7 nucleotides agree with TRBD1. Germline CDR1 and CDR2: GTSNPN and SVGIG (reference sequence). Trimming removed 0 bases from V and 0 bases from J; junction bases left unmatched: 2. The CDR3 length is 15 residues. DNA of the CDR3: TGTGCCTGGAGTGTACCAGGGGGTAGCAATCAGCCCCAGCATTTT. Its translation: CAWSVPGGSNQPQHF.

The rearrangement joins TRBV19 to TRBJ2-1; no clear D. Germline V gene sequence: CDR1 LNHDA, CDR2 SQIVND (reference sequence). V lost 1 base to trimming and J lost 5 bases, with 9 bases between them. CDR3 length equals 14 residues. The CDR3 reads CASSIGRENNEQFF. CDR3 nucleotides: TGTGCCAGTAGTATAGGCCGAGAGAACAATGAGCAGTTCTTC.

Regarding this clone: Mismatch with germline at one junction end may stem from a read error. The chain recombines TRBV7-9 with TRBJ2-7; 12 nucleotides agree with TRBD2. Germline CDR1 and CDR2: SEHNR and FQNEAQ (reference sequence). The CDR3 contains 16 residues. CDR3 protein: CSSSPPAGLAGYEQYF. CDR3 DNA sequence: TGTTCCAGCAGCCCACCTGCGGGACTAGCGGGTTACGAGCAGTACTTC.

The sample holds a few counts of this clone. The V gene is TRBV11-2, the J gene TRBJ1-1; D unresolved. In germline, CDR1 is SGHAT, CDR2 FQNNGV. The V end was cut by 1 base, the J end by 1 base, with 7 bases between. This CDR3 spans 14 amino acids. The CDR3 DNA reads TGTGCCAGCAGCTTAGGACGGGAGAACACTGAAGCTTTCTTT. Encoded protein: CASSLGRENTEAFF.

Concerning this clone: A read error may account for a junction end that differs from germline. This sequence joins TRBV28 and TRBJ2-7; weak D call: TRBD1 (5 bases). CDR1 and CDR2 from the germline V gene are MDHEN and SYDVKM. The length of the CDR3 is 13 residues. CDR3 sequence reads: CASNWGGSYEQCF. CDR3 DNA sequence: TGTGCCAGCAACTGGGGCGGATCCTACGAGCAGTGCTTC.

This clone was seen a handful of times. J is TRBJ2-2 and V is TRBV6-4; D is perhaps TRBD2 (5 bases). The CDR3 has 15 residues. The V gene lost 2 bases and the J gene lost 4 bases, with 11 bases spanning the gap. Germline V gene lookup returns CDR1 MRHNA and CDR2 SNTAGT. Here the CDR3 reads CASSDAGESTGELFF. DNA for the CDR3: TGTGCCAGCAGTGACGCTGGGGAGAGCACCGGGGAGCTGTTTTTT.

This clone was counted once. The rearrangement uses TRBV7-9 and TRBJ2-6; 8 bases are a match to TRBD1. Trimming removed 5 bases from V and 2 bases from J; junction bases left unmatched: 8. The germline gives CDR1 SEHNR, CDR2 FQNEAQ (reference sequence). This CDR3 has 17 residues. CDR3 nucleotides: TGTGCCAGCAGCCCCTTCACAGGGGGTCCTGGGGCCAACGTCCTGACTTTC. It is translated as CASSPFTGGPGANVLTF.

The chain carries TRBV18 and TRBJ1-2; TRBD1 aligns across 8 bases. The junction had 7 bases not matched to a gene; V was cut back by 2 bases and J by 2 bases. There are 16 residues in the CDR3. Germline loops: CDR1 KGHSH, CDR2 LQKENI. CDR3 DNA: TGTGCCAGCTCACCAAACCCGGACAGGGCGAACTATGGCTACACCTTC. It encodes CASSPNPDRANYGYTF.

The chain has TRBV2 and TRBJ1-1, with D uncertain. Trimming shortened V by 4 bases and J by 11 bases, and 11 bases separated the two germline ends. This CDR3 is 11 amino acids long. Germline CDR1 reads SNHLY; CDR2 reads FYNNEI. The CDR3: CASSVSGEAFF. The CDR3 coding sequence is TGTGCCAGCAGTGTTTCTGGGGAGGCTTTCTTT.

This chain uses TRBV6-7 with TRBJ1-2; tentative D call: TRBD1 (5 bases). TRBV6-7 is annotated as an ORF whose role is uncertain. Trimming removed 4 bases at V and 8 bases at J, with 14 bases between. The CDR3 is made up of 13 amino acids. In nucleotides, the CDR3 is TGTGCCAGCAGTTGTCCGGACATTGGCGGCTACACCTTC. Its translation is CASSCPDIGGYTF.

This chain links TRBV2 with TRBJ1-5, with D possibly matching TRBD1 (6 bases). This CDR3 region has 14 residues. Trimming cost V 6 bases and J 6 bases, with 15 bases left between them. Germline CDR1 reads SNHLY; CDR2 reads FYNNEI. The DNA for the CDR3 is TGTGCCAGCAGGGAGGGGGGGTCAAGTCAGCCCCAGCATTTT. Its translation: CASREGGSSQPQHF.

This clone was seen a single time. The chain joins TRBV5-1 to TRBJ2-7, with 9 bases fitting TRBD1. Germline V gene lookup returns CDR1 SGHRS and CDR2 YFSETQ. J was trimmed by 7 bases and V by 4 bases; bases with no gene match: 12. This CDR3 has 15 amino acids. The CDR3 spells CASSLIGQGFGEQYF. CDR3 coding DNA: TGCGCCAGCAGCCTCATAGGACAGGGGTTTGGTGAGCAGTACTTC.